This TCR beta chain was recovered during a study of blood T cell repertoires in COVID-19. About the research overall: Specimens from acute and convalescent COVID-19 originated in the United States, Italy and Spain. PBMCs, B-cell-depleted T cells, or T cells provided the cDNA or gDNA that made up the material.

The ends were cut back, 3 bases at V and 1 base at J, with 16 bases in the middle. This CDR3 region has 17 residues. The germline V gene has CDR1 LNHDA and CDR2 SQIVND (reference sequence). Per the study methods: Estimation of nucleated cell counts was performed using reference gene primer amplification. Profiled with immunoSEQ multiplex PCR; TCRdb holds only in-frame clones, not every one. From that table come the V and J calls and clone size; the DNA was used to work out D and trimming. The sample records approximately 54,000 clones, approximately 91% being singletons. The V gene is TRBV19, the J gene TRBJ1-5; no clear D gene. Sequenced material: peripheral blood. The clonotype originates from a man aged 50-59 years with acute or convalescent COVID-19. CDR3 residues: CASSMVIGGGSNQPQHF. CDR3 in DNA: TGTGCCAGTAGTATGGTAATAGGAGGTGGAAGCAATCAGCCCCAGCATTTT.